The 32 T cell receptor beta chains below come from one sample, sequenced in a study of read filtering for tumor transcriptome and immune sequencing. This library used around 0.4 ug RNA and molecular barcoded adaptors spanning alpha/delta and beta/gamma chains. TCRdb independently ran MiXCR on the reads; one entry per CDR3 protein. The table has 8,000 to 10,000 distinct CDR3 sequences, approximately 15% seen once; the top ten hold 20% to 30%. The sample consisted of a population of CD138-negative cells sorted from bone marrow. The receptors originated from a donor at least 40 years old with multiple myeloma.

This clonotype turned up a few times. This CDR3 fails to terminate in the conserved phenylalanine or tryptophan, so it likely reflects a read error. The DNA is left out, because the CDR3 cannot be placed on it with certainty; the CDR3 is given as TCRdb lists it. The gene calls are TRBV3-2 and TRBJ2-3; TRBD1, the D gene given by the table, was not confirmed from the DNA. TRBV3-2 is labeled a pseudogene. The CDR3 extends over 17 residues, inclusive of both ends. The CDR3 region is CASSQPLRDRGADTQYL.

The chain joins TRBV7-9 to TRBJ1-1; 7 positions agree with TRBD1. CDR1 is SEHNR, CDR2 FQNEAQ, per germline (reference sequence). Trimming took 3 bases from V and 9 from J; bases not matched to a gene: 4. The CDR3 is made up of 12 amino acids. In DNA, the CDR3 is TGTGCCAGCAGCTTCGACAGGGAACAAGCTTTCTTT. Protein product: CASSFDREQAFF. The variable domain in full, with the rest retrieved from reference TRBV7-9 and TRBJ1-1, is DTGVSQNPRHKITKRGQNVTFRCDPISEHNRLYWYRQTLGQGPEFLTYFQNEAQLEKSRLLSDRFSAERPKGSFSTLEIQRTEQGDSAMYLCASSFDREQAFFGQGTRLTVV.

Of note for this clonotype: A much larger clone differs from this one at a single base, so this may be a read error. V usage is TRBV20-1 and J usage is TRBJ2-3; 9 nucleotides line up with TRBD2. The CDR3 has 17 residues. Germline CDR1 DFQATT, CDR2 SNEGSKA (reference sequence). The CDR3 is CGARDPLSGGPTDTQYF. The CDR3 DNA reads TGCGGTGCTAGAGATCCACTTAGCGGGGGTCCCACAGATACGCAGTATTTT.

At least ten counts were recorded for this clonotype. The chain carries TRBV20-1 and TRBJ2-3, with 9 bases aligning to TRBD2. The CDR3 extends over 16 amino acids. The germline V gene encodes CDR1 DFQATT and CDR2 SNEGSKA (reference sequence). The ends lost 0 bases at V and 2 bases at J; junction bases unmatched: 6. In nucleotides, the CDR3 is TGCAGTGCTAGAGATCGGGCTAGCGGGACCACAGATACGCAGTATTTT. Protein sequence: CSARDRASGTTDTQYF.

In regard to this clonotype: Mismatch with germline at one junction end may stem from a read error. The chain joins TRBV6-2 or TRBV6-3 to TRBJ2-2; D assignment may be TRBD1 or TRBD2 (6 bases each). The germline V gene encodes CDR1 MNHEY and CDR2 SVGEGT. The CDR3 contains 16 residues. The CDR3 here is CASSPPHRVSTGGLFF. Written as DNA, the CDR3 is TGTGCCAGCAGTCCTCCCCACAGGGTTAGCACCGGGGGGCTGTTTTTT.

Turning to this clonotype: With a far larger clone one base away, a read error is the likely cause. This chain's CDR3 is CASSLASGGGTGELFF. CDR3 DNA: TGTGCCAGCAGCTTAGCTTCAGGGGGCGGCACCGGGGAGCTGTTTTTT. The chain has TRBV7-6 and TRBJ2-2, with TRBD1 matching 8 bases. Trimming cost V 0 bases and J 4 bases; bases outside gene matches: 4. Per germline, CDR1 SGHVS and CDR2 FNYEAQ. The CDR3 totals 16 residues.

By its share, this clonotype is medium-sized. The V gene is TRBV18, the J gene TRBJ2-5, with 9 bases that match TRBD2. Germline V lookup: CDR1 KGHSH, CDR2 LQKENI. CDR3 length: 18 residues. The junction had 9 bases not matched to a gene; V was cut back by 0 bases and J by 1 base. This chain's CDR3 is CASSPPSGGPASQETQYF. In DNA, the CDR3 is TGTGCCAGCTCACCACCGAGCGGGGGGCCAGCCTCCCAAGAGACCCAGTACTTC.

On this clonotype itself: A far larger clone is only one base removed, so a read error is likely. The chain uses TRBV6-1 and TRBJ2-7; 8 nucleotides line up with TRBD2. Trimming cost V 5 bases and J 0 bases; bases outside gene matches: 3. Germline assignment: CDR1 MNHNS and CDR2 SASEGT. This CDR3 comprises 14 residues. The CDR3 DNA follows: TGTGCCAGCAGTCCCAGCGGGGGCTCCTACGAGCAGTACTTC. Amino acid sequence: CASSPSGGSYEQYF.

Judged by abundance, this clonotype is medium-sized. The chain carries TRBV6-5 and TRBJ2-1; 12 bases are shared with TRBD2. The CDR3 covers 16 residues. Germline loops: CDR1 MNHEY, CDR2 SVGAGI. Losses at the gene ends were 5 bases for V and 8 bases for J; bases not matched to a gene: 10. The CDR3 DNA sequence: TGTGCCAGCAGTCCGCACGCTAGCGGGGGGGCTTATGAGCAGTTCTTC. Encoded protein: CASSPHASGGAYEQFF.

This clonotype has at least ten counts. V and J are TRBV7-9 and TRBJ1-4; TRBD1 is a possible D gene (6 bases). Trimming cost V 6 bases and J 6 bases, with 14 bases left between them. CDR1 and CDR2 from the germline V gene are SEHNR and FQNEAQ (reference sequence). This CDR3 contains 14 residues. This CDR3 reads CASRRGATDEKLFF. The CDR3 nucleotides are TGTGCCAGCAGACGGGGGGCGACAGATGAAAAACTGTTTTTT.

Comments on this clonotype: The conserved final phenylalanine or tryptophan is absent from the CDR3, which likely points to a read error. CDR3 residues: CASSLYSENAEAFL. The CDR3, as DNA: TGCGCCAGCAGTTTATATTCGGAGAACGCTGAAGCTTTCCTT. The J gene is TRBJ1-1, the V gene TRBV12-3 or TRBV12-4; unclear D gene. The CDR3 consists of 14 residues.

This clonotype was recorded at least ten times. This chain links TRBV11-3 with TRBJ1-5; D gene ambiguous. The CDR3 sequence is 15 residues long. The germline V gene encodes CDR1 SGHNT and CDR2 YENEEA. V shed 5 bases and J shed 6 bases, with 17 bases lying between them. This CDR3 reads CASSSGYSPAQPQHF. The CDR3 DNA follows: TGTGCCAGCAGCAGTGGGTACAGTCCGGCTCAGCCCCAGCATTTT.

By share of the sample, this clonotype is medium-sized. The chain has TRBV9 and TRBJ2-7, with D unresolved. Trimming removed 3 bases at V and 3 bases at J, with 7 bases between. The CDR3 spans 12 residues. The germline V gene encodes CDR1 SGDLS and CDR2 YYNGEE. The CDR3 coding sequence is TGTGCCAGCAGCGGATCAGACTACGAGCAGTACTTC. Its translation: CASSGSDYEQYF.

This clonotype was seen ten or more times. The chain combines TRBV6-5 with TRBJ2-2; unclear D gene. CDR3 length equals 13 residues. CDR1 MNHEY and CDR2 SVGAGI come from the germline V gene. V was cut by 1 base and J by 6 bases, with 6 bases left in between. The CDR3 loop reads CASSYYTAGELFF. The CDR3, as DNA: TGTGCCAGCAGTTACTACACCGCCGGGGAGCTGTTTTTT.

This clonotype qualifies as medium-sized. The chain combines TRBV7-2 with TRBJ2-1; the D call may be TRBD1 or TRBD2 (6 bases each). The V and J ends lost 1 base and 9 bases respectively, with 13 bases between them. This CDR3 contains 14 residues. Germline CDR1 is SGHTA and CDR2 is FQGNSA. CDR3 in amino acids: CASSLGGDIREQFF. Written as DNA, the CDR3 is TGTGCCAGCAGCTTAGGGGGGGACATCCGTGAGCAGTTCTTC.

The table lists this clonotype with many counts. One base away lies a much larger clone, so this may be a sequencing read error. The rearrangement links TRBV30 to TRBJ1-6, with D possibly matching TRBD1 (5 bases). Per germline, CDR1 GTSNPN and CDR2 SVGIG (reference sequence). Trimming left V 5 bases short and J 10 bases short, with 15 bases between. The CDR3 runs 13 residues. CDR3 residues: CAWGSLGGSPLHF. In DNA form, the CDR3 reads TGTGCCTGGGGTTCCCTCGGGGGGTCACCCCTCCACTTT. The variable domain in full, with the rest retrieved from reference TRBV30 and TRBJ1-6, is SQTIHQWPATLVQPVGSPLSLECTVEGTSNPNLYWYRQAAGRGLQLLFYSVGIGQISSEVPQNLSASRPQDRQFILSSKKLLLSDSGFYLCAWGSLGGSPLHFGNGTRLTVT.

This clonotype showed up many times. The rearrangement joins TRBV11-2 to TRBJ2-5; 11 positions agree with TRBD2. CDR1 and CDR2 (germline): SGHAT, FQNNGV. This CDR3 is built from 14 residues. The junction had 5 bases not matched to a gene; V was cut back by 6 bases and J by 5 bases. The CDR3 DNA is TGTGCCAGCAGTACTAGCGGGAGAGGGGAGACCCAGTACTTC. Protein sequence: CASSTSGRGETQYF.

This clonotype has a handful of counts. Just one base apart from a much larger clone, this may be a read error. The rearrangement joins TRBV7-3 to TRBJ2-3, with no clear D. The CDR3 is 14 residues long. Germline-derived CDR1 and CDR2 are SGHTA and FQGTGA. CDR3 coding DNA: TGTGCCAGCAGCTTAGGAGTAGCCACAGATACGCAGTGTTTT. This gives the protein CASSLGVATDTQCF.

This clonotype qualifies as medium-sized. V and J are TRBV15 and TRBJ2-1; 8 nucleotides align to TRBD2. This CDR3 comprises 15 residues. Germline-derived CDR1 and CDR2 are LNHNV and YYDKDF (reference sequence). The trim removed 1 base at V and 6 bases at J, leaving 5 bases unmatched. For the CDR3, the DNA is TGTGCCACCAGCAGAGCGCGGGGGGCCGGCAATGAGCAGTTCTTC. Translating it yields CATSRARGAGNEQFF.

This clonotype is medium-sized in the sample. This chain uses TRBV15 with TRBJ2-1, with D perhaps being TRBD1 or TRBD2 (5 bases each). CDR3 length: 15 residues. With 1 base removed from V and 9 bases from J, the gap between germline ends came to 16 bases. CDR1 is LNHNV and CDR2 is YYDKDF in the germline V gene (reference sequence). The CDR3 here is CATSRARDRPSEQFF. The CDR3 coding sequence is TGTGCCACCAGCAGAGCCCGGGACCGCCCTAGTGAGCAGTTCTTC.

This clonotype appeared many times. The rearrangement joins TRBV7-2 to TRBJ2-1, with a possible D match to TRBD2 (5 bases). CDR1 is SGHTA, CDR2 FQGNSA, per germline. This CDR3 region has 13 residues. V gave up 2 bases and J gave up 8 bases, with 10 bases separating them. The CDR3 loop reads CASSLFSEDEQFF. The CDR3 region has the DNA TGTGCCAGCAGCTTATTTAGCGAGGATGAGCAGTTCTTC.

This clonotype showed up many times. The rearrangement joins TRBV29-1 to TRBJ2-3; 7 nucleotides agree with TRBD1. In germline, CDR1 is SQVTM, CDR2 ANQGSEA. This CDR3 has 13 amino acids. The trim removed 7 bases at V and 5 bases at J, leaving 9 bases unmatched. CDR3 coding DNA: TGCAGCGCTACCCCAGGGGGTGAAGATACGCAGTATTTT. Its protein product is CSATPGGEDTQYF.

Judged by abundance, this clonotype is medium-sized. This rearrangement joins TRBV7-8 to TRBJ1-1; D unresolved. The CDR3 is 11 amino acids. The V gene's germline CDR1 is SGHVS and CDR2 FQNEAQ. Trimming stripped 2 bases from V and 5 bases from J, with 3 bases between. The CDR3 loop reads CASSLKTEAFF. CDR3 nucleotides: TGTGCCAGCAGCTTAAAAACTGAAGCTTTCTTT.

By share, this clonotype counts as medium-sized (0.01 to 0.1%). The V and J genes are TRBV27 and TRBJ1-5; D ambiguous. V was trimmed by 6 bases and J by 0 bases, leaving 12 bases between them. CDR3 length: 15 residues. CDR1 MNHEY and CDR2 SMNVEV come from the germline V gene (reference sequence). Here the CDR3 reads CASSREGNSNQPQHF. In nucleotides, the CDR3 is TGTGCCAGCAGCCGAGAGGGCAATAGCAATCAGCCCCAGCATTTT.

The table lists this clonotype with a few counts. A much larger clone differs from this one at a single base, so this may be a read error. This chain uses TRBV3-1 with TRBJ2-3, with D uncertain. The CDR3 extends over 12 amino acids. Germline V CDR1 and CDR2: LGHDT, YNNKEL (reference sequence). The CDR3 here is CAGSLFTDTQYF. The CDR3 nucleotides read TGTGCCGGCAGCTTATTCACAGATACGCAGTATTTT.

Many counts were recorded for this clonotype. The V call is TRBV28, the J call TRBJ2-7; D is unresolved. CDR3 size: 14 residues. The germline V gene encodes CDR1 MDHEN and CDR2 SYDVKM. V dropped 3 bases and J dropped 2 bases, with 11 bases sitting between them. CDR3 sequence reads: CASSFLSRPYEQYF. The CDR3 nucleotides are TGTGCCAGCAGTTTTTTGTCCAGACCCTACGAGCAGTACTTC.

This clonotype was counted a few times. The CDR3 sequence is CASSVRNRGCYNEQFF. CDR3 in DNA: TGTGCCAGCAGCGTACGGAATCGGGGTTGCTACAATGAGCAGTTCTTC. The V gene is TRBV9, the J gene TRBJ2-1, with D possibly matching TRBD2 (5 bases). The V gene's germline CDR1 is SGDLS and CDR2 YYNGEE. The V end lost 1 base, the J end lost 3 bases, and 14 bases lay between the germline ends. The CDR3 runs to 16 residues. Variable domain in full (rest from reference TRBV9 and TRBJ2-1): DSGVTQTPKHLITATGQRVTLRCSPRSGDLSVYWYQQSLDQGLQFLIQYYNGEERAKGNILERFSAQQFPDLHSELNLSSLELGDSALYFCASSVRNRGCYNEQFFGPGTRLTVL.

Turning to this clonotype: A far larger clone is one base from this, pointing to a likely read error. The V gene is TRBV7-2, the J gene TRBJ2-1; D is perhaps TRBD1 (6 bases). The V end lost 1 base, the J end lost 10 bases, and 14 bases lay between the germline ends. This CDR3 contains 14 residues. CDR1 is SGHTA and CDR2 is FQGNSA in the germline V gene. The CDR3 DNA reads as TGTGCCAGCAGCTTAGGGGCACAGGGCTACGAGCAGTTCTTC. Its translation is CASSLGAQGYEQFF.

A few counts support this clonotype. This is likely an artifact of a read error, given a far larger clone one base away. This chain joins TRBV11-3 and TRBJ1-1; D may be TRBD1 (5 bases). Germline-derived CDR1 and CDR2 are SGHNT and YENEEA. This CDR3 comprises 15 residues. The CDR3 here is CASRLDGARWTEAFF. The DNA of the CDR3 is TGTGCCAGCCGCTTAGATGGGGCGAGGTGGACTGAAGCTTTCTTT.

In regard to this clonotype: Germline is not matched at one junction end, which may reflect a read error. The chain carries TRBV6-5 and TRBJ2-4, with 7 nucleotides matching TRBD2. CDR3 size: 15 residues. Germline V CDR1 and CDR2: MNHEY, SVGAGI. CDR3 nucleotide sequence: TGTGCCAGCAGTCCGCCTAGGAGCGGGGAGAACATTCGGTACTTC. Its translation is CASSPPRSGENIRYF.

At least ten counts were recorded for this clonotype. This chain uses TRBV19 with TRBJ2-5; 7 bases fit TRBD1. Germline-derived CDR1 and CDR2 are LNHDA and SQIVND (reference sequence). The CDR3 is 13 residues long. J gave up 4 bases and V 3 bases, and 2 bases lay outside the gene matches. The CDR3 nucleotides read TGTGCCAGTAGTATGAGGGGGCCAGAGACCCAGTACTTC. Translating gives CASSMRGPETQYF.

Ten or more counts support this clonotype. This chain joins TRBV20-1 and TRBJ1-4, with D possibly being TRBD1 (6 bases). The ends were cut back, 6 bases at V and 1 base at J, with 12 bases in the middle. The CDR3 totals 14 residues. CDR1 and CDR2 (germline): DFQATT, SNEGSKA (reference sequence). CDR3: CSAPTQGTNEKLFF. DNA of the CDR3: TGCAGTGCGCCTACACAGGGAACTAATGAAAAACTGTTTTTT.